Sequencing of this T cell receptor (beta chain) was carried out in a study of read filtering for tumor transcriptome and immune sequencing. The library was built from roughly 400 ng RNA with molecular barcoded adaptors for alpha/delta and beta/gamma chains. MiXCR was run by TCRdb on the reads, yielding one entry per CDR3 protein. The table lists more than 35,000 distinct CDR3 sequences, roughly an eighth of them singletons. This clonotype was counted only a few times. Its antigen is still unknown. V dropped 3 bases and J dropped 4; count of bases not matched to a gene: 9. CDR1 SGHDT and CDR2 YYEEEE come from the germline V gene. The CDR3 contains 15 residues. Whole-study findings and limits: Single-read clonotypes: roughly 81% of IR-seq clonotypes (around 4% of reads), roughly 70% of RNA-seq clonotypes (around 48% of reads). Correlation between methods rose after single-read clonotypes were removed. Compared with RNA-seq, IR-seq gave much higher clonotype depth and reliability.

The specimen sequenced was a population of CD138-negative cells sorted from bone marrow. The V and J genes are TRBV5-6 and TRBJ2-5; TRBD1 agrees at 7 bases. The receptor was derived from a donor aged 40 or over with multiple myeloma. DNA of the CDR3: TGTGCCAGCAGCTCGACAGGGATACTAGGAGAGACCCAGTACTTC. It yields the protein CASSSTGILGETQYF.